This section outlines one T cell receptor (beta chain) sequence together with its context. The data were taken from a study of blood T cell repertoires in COVID-19. The overall study: Sources were T cells, B-cell-depleted T cells, or PBMCs; the material itself was cDNA or gDNA.

The CDR3 is 15 residues long. V was cut by 5 bases and J by 5 bases, with 17 bases left in between. CDR1 is LNHDA, CDR2 SQIVND, per germline (reference sequence). Generated by immunoSEQ multiplex PCR, the TCRdb table keeps only in-frame clones and is missing some. The sample lists 35,000 to 45,000 clones, about 91% seen once, with over 3.5% in the top ten. The chain uses TRBV19 and TRBJ2-3; tentatively, D is TRBD1 (6 bases). This clonotype was obtained from a human donor in a cohort sampled during active COVID-19. Sample: peripheral blood. CDR3 nucleotide sequence: TGTGCCAGTAGTCCTCTCCGTACAGGGCAAGATACGCAGTATTTT. Protein: CASSPLRTGQDTQYF.